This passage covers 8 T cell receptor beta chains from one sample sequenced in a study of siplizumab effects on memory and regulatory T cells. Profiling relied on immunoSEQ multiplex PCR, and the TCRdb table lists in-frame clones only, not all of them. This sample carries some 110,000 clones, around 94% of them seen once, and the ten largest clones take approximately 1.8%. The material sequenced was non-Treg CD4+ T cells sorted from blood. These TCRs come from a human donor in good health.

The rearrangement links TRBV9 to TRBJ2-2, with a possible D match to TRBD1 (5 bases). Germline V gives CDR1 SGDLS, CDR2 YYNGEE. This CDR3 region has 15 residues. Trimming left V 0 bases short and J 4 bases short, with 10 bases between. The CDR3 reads CASSVGQGLTGELFF. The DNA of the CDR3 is TGTGCCAGCAGCGTAGGGCAGGGCCTCACCGGGGAGCTGTTTTTT.

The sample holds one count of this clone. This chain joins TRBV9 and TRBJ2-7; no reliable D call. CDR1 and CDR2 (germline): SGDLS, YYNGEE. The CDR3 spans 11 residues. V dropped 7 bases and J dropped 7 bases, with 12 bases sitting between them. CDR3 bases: TGTGCCAGCGGCAACGGTAATGAGCAGTACTTC. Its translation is CASGNGNEQYF.

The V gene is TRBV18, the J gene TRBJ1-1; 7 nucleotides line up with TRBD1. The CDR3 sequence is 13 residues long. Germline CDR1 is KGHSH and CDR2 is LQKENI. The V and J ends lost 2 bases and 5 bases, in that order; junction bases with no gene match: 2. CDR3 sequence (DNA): TGTGCCAGCTCACCAAACAGGGGAACTGAAGCTTTCTTT. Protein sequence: CASSPNRGTEAFF.

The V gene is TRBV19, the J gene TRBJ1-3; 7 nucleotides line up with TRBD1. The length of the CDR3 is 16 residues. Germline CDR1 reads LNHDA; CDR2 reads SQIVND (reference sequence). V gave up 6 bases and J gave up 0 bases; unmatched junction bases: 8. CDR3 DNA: TGTGCCAGTAGGACTACAGGGGACCTCTCTGGAAACACCATATATTTT. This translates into CASRTTGDLSGNTIYF. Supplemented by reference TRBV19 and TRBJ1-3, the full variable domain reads DGGITQSPKYLFRKEGQNVTLSCEQNLNHDAMYWYRQDPGQGLRLIYYSQIVNDFQKGDIAEGYSVSREKKESFPLTVTSAQKNPTAFYLCASRTTGDLSGNTIYFGEGSWLTVV.

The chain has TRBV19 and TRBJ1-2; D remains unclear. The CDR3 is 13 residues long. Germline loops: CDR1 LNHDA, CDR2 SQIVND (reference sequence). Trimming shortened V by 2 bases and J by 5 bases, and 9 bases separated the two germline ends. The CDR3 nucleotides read TGTGCCAGTAGTATATCTCTGTCGTATGGCTACACCTTC. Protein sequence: CASSISLSYGYTF.

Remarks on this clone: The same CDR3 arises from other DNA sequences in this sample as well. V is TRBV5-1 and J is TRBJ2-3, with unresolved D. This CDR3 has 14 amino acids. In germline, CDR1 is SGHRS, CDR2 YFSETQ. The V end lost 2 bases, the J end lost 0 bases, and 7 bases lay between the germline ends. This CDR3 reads CASSLSSSTDTQYF. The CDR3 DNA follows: TGCGCCAGCAGCTTAAGTTCTAGCACAGATACGCAGTATTTT. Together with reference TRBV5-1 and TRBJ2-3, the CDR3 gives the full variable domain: KAGVTQTPRYLIKTRGQQVTLSCSPISGHRSVSWYQQTPGQGLQFLFEYFSETQRNKGNFPGRFSGRQFSNSRSEMNVSTLELGDSALYLCASSLSSSTDTQYFGPGTRLTVL.

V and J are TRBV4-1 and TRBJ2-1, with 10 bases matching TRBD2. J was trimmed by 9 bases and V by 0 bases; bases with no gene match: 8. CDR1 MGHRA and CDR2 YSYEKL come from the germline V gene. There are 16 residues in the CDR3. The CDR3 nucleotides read TGCGCCAGCAGCCAAGAAAAGCGGGGGGGCCGCAGTGAGCAGTTCTTC. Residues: CASSQEKRGGRSEQFF.

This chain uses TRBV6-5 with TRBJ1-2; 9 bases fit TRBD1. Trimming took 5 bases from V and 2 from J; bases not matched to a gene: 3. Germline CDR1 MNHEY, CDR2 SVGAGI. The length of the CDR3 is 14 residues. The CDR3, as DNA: TGTGCCAGCAGTACCACAGGGGGCAACTATGGCTACACCTTC. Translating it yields CASSTTGGNYGYTF.